This T cell receptor beta chain was recovered during a study of T cells in pancreatic ductal adenocarcinoma. Here immunoSEQ multiplex PCR was the method, and the copy in TCRdb shows in-frame clones only, minus some. The sample contains 85,000 to 120,000 clones, around 96% of which appear only once. No neoadjuvant therapy was given to the selected pancreatic ductal adenocarcinoma patients before their surgery. With 4 bases removed from V and 0 bases from J, the gap between germline ends came to 6 bases. Germline values: CDR1 MDHEN, CDR2 SYDVKM. The CDR3 loop spans 13 amino acids. This receptor was identified in a human donor with pancreatic ductal adenocarcinoma. The chain joins TRBV28 to TRBJ1-2; D is unclear. Sequenced: PBMCs. This chain's CDR3 is CASSYGANYGYTF. DNA for the CDR3: TGTGCCAGCAGTTACGGGGCTAACTATGGCTACACCTTC.